The 3 T cell receptor beta chains in this list originate from one sample, sequenced in a study of response to subunit inactivated influenza vaccine. From the RT-PCR reads, TCRdb called clonotypes with MiXCR, one entry per CDR3 protein. In the table there are 500,000 or so distinct CDR3 sequences, approximately 17% of which are singletons. Material: CD4+ T cells sorted from PBMCs, obtained less than 30 months after vaccination. Receptor source: a man aged 50 to 75 who received an inactivated influenza vaccine.

There are a few counts of this clonotype. The rearrangement links TRBV10-3 to TRBJ2-7; TRBD1 matches at 9 bases. Germline trimming cut 2 bases from V and 2 bases from J; bases unmatched to any gene: 4. The CDR3 is made up of 15 amino acids. Germline CDR1 and CDR2: ENHRY and SYGVKD. CDR3 region: CAISEGQGRPYEQYF. The CDR3 nucleotides read TGTGCCATCAGTGAGGGACAGGGGCGACCCTACGAGCAGTACTTC.

This clonotype occurred a few times. The genes are TRBV20-1 and TRBJ2-3, with D hard to call. Trimming took off 6 bases at V and 4 bases at J, with 20 bases between the two ends. The CDR3 has 15 amino acids. CDR1 and CDR2 from the germline V gene are DFQATT and SNEGSKA (reference sequence). In nucleotides, the CDR3 is TGCAGTGCAAACCTGCCTTCCAACCCCGCAGATACGCAGTATTTT. The encoded protein is CSANLPSNPADTQYF.

J is TRBJ1-3 and V is TRBV11-2, with 7 bases that match TRBD1. The J segment lost 4 bases and the V segment lost 0 bases, leaving 6 bases of the junction unmatched. In germline, CDR1 is SGHAT, CDR2 FQNNGV. The CDR3 runs 16 residues. Here the CDR3 reads CASSLERQGTGNTIYF. In nucleotides, the CDR3 is TGTGCCAGCAGCTTAGAAAGACAGGGAACCGGAAACACCATATATTTT.